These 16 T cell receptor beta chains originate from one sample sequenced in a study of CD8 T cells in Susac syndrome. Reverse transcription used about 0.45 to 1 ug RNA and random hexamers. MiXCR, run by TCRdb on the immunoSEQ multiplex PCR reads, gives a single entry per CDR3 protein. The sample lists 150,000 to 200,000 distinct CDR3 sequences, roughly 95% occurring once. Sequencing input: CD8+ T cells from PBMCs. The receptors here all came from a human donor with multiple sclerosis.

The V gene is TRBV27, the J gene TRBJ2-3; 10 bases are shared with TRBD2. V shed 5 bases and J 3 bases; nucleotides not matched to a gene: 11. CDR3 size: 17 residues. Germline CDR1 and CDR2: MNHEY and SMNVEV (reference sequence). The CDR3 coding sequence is TGTGCCAGCAGTGGTGCAGCGGGAGGGCTGGGGACAGATACGCAGTATTTT. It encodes CASSGAAGGLGTDTQYF.

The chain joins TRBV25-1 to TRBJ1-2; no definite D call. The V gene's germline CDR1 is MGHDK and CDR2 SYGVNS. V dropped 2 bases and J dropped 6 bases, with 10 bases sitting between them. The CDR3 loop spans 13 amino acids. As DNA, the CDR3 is TGTGCCAGCAGTGAAGGCGTTCTTGATGGCTACACCTTC. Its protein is CASSEGVLDGYTF.

The DNA of the CDR3 is TGTGCCAGCAGCCCTCTACCGTTGGCTGGAAAGGACACAGATACGCAGTATTTT. Amino acids: CASSPLPLAGKDTDTQYF. This chain links TRBV11-1 with TRBJ2-3; the D is unclear. Trimming took off 5 bases at V and 2 bases at J, with 23 bases between the two ends. Germline CDR1 reads SGHAT; CDR2 reads FQDESV (reference sequence). The CDR3 runs to 18 residues. Filled out from reference TRBV11-1 and TRBJ2-3, the complete variable domain reads EAEVAQSPRYKITEKSQAVAFWCDPISGHATLYWYRQILGQGPELLVQFQDESVVDDSQLPKDRFSAERLKGVDSTLKIQPAELGDSAMYLCASSPLPLAGKDTDTQYFGPGTRLTVL.

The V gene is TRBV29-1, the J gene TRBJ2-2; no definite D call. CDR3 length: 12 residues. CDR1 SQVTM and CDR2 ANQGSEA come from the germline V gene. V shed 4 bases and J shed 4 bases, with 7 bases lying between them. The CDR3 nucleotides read TGCAGCGTTGTGGCCGTCACCGGGGAGCTGTTTTTT. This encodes CSVVAVTGELFF.

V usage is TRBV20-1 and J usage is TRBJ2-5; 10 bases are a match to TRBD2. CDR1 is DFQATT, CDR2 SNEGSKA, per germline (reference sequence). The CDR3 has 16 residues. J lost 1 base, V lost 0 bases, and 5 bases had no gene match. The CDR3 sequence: CSARDSLAGVQETQYF. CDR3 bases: TGCAGTGCTAGAGATTCCCTAGCGGGGGTCCAAGAGACCCAGTACTTC.

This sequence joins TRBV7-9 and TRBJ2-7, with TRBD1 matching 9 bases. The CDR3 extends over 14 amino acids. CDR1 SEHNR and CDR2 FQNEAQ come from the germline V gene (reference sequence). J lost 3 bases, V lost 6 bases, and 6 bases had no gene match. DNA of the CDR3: TGTGCCAGCAGTTTTCCGGACAGGGGCTACGAGCAGTACTTC. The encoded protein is CASSFPDRGYEQYF.

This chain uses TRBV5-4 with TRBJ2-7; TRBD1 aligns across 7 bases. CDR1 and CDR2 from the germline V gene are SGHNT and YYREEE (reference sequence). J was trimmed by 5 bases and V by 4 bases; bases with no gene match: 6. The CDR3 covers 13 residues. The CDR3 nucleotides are TGTGCCAGCAGCCTCGACAGGGCCCACGAGCAGTACTTC. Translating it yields CASSLDRAHEQYF.

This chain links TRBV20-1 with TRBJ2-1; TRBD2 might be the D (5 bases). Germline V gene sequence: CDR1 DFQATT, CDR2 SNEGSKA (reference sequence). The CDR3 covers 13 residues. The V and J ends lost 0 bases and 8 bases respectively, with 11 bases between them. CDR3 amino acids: CSAREVRVDEQFF. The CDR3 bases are TGCAGTGCTAGAGAAGTGAGGGTTGATGAGCAGTTCTTC.

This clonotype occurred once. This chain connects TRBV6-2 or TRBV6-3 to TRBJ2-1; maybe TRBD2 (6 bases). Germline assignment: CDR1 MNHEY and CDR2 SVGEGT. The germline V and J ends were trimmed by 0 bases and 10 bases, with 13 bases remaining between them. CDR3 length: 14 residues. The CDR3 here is CASSYSSYGGEQFF. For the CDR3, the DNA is TGTGCCAGCAGTTACTCGAGTTACGGAGGGGAGCAGTTCTTC.

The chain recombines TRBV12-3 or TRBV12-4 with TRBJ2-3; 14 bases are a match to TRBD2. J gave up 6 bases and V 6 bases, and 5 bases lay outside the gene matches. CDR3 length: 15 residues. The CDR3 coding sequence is TGTGCCAGCAGCGGGACTAGCGGGAGAATTGATACGCAGTATTTT. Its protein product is CASSGTSGRIDTQYF.

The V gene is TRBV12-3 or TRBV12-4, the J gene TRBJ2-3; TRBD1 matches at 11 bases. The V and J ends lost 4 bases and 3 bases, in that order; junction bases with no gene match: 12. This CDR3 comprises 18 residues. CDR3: CASSSEERTGGRTDTQYF. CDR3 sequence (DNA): TGTGCCAGCAGTTCTGAGGAAAGGACAGGGGGCAGGACAGATACGCAGTATTTT.

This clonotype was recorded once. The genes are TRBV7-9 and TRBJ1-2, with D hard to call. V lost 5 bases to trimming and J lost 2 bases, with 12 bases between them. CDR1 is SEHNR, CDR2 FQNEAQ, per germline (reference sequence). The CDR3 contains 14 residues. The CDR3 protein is CASSLGFENYGYTF. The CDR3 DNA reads TGTGCCAGCAGCCTGGGGTTTGAAAACTATGGCTACACCTTC.

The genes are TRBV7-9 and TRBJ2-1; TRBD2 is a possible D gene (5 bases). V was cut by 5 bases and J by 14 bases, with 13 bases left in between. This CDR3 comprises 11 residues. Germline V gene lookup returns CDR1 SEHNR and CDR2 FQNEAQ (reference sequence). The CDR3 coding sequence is TGTGCCAGCAGCGTCGGACTGGAGGAGTTCTTC. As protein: CASSVGLEEFF. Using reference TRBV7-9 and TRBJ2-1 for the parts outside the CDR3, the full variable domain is DTGVSQNPRHKITKRGQNVTFRCDPISEHNRLYWYRQTLGQGPEFLTYFQNEAQLEKSRLLSDRFSAERPKGSFSTLEIQRTEQGDSAMYLCASSVGLEEFFGPGTRLTVL.

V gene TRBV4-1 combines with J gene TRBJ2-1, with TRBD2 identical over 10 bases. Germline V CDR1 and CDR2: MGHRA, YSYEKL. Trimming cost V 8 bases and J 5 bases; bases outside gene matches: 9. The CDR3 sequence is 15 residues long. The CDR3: CASQILAGVNNEQFF. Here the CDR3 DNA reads TGCGCCAGCCAGATCCTAGCGGGGGTCAACAATGAGCAGTTCTTC.

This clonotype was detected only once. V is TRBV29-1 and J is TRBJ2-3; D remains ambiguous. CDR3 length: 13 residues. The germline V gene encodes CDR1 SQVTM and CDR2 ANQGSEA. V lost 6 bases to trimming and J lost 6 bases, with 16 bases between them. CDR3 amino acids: CSVEKRKTDTQYF. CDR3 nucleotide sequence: TGCAGCGTGGAGAAAAGGAAGACCGATACGCAGTATTTT.

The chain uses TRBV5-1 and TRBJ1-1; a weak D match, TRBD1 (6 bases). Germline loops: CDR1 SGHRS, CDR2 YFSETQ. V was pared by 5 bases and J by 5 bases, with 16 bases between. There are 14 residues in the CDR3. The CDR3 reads CASSRTQGRTEAFF. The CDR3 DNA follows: TGCGCCAGCAGTCGAACGCAGGGGCGGACTGAAGCTTTCTTT.